Below are 4 T cell receptor beta chains sequenced from a single sample in a study of blood T cell repertoires in COVID-19. TCRdb's copy holds only in-frame clones and misses some; the assay was immunoSEQ multiplex PCR. The profile covers some 250,000 clones, with under 90% appearing a single time and under 3.5% taken by the ten largest. The sample comprised peripheral blood. The receptors stem from a woman aged 18-29 years with acute or convalescent COVID-19.

The chain has TRBV29-1 and TRBJ2-3; maybe TRBD1 (5 bases). Trimming left V 3 bases short and J 2 bases short, with 6 bases between. CDR3 length: 12 amino acids. Germline loops: CDR1 SQVTM, CDR2 ANQGSEA. In nucleotides, the CDR3 is TGCAGCGTTGATGGGGCCACAGATACGCAGTATTTT. Translating it yields CSVDGATDTQYF.

The chain recombines TRBV12-1 with TRBJ2-6; the DNA was not compared with TRBD2, the D call given in the table. TRBV12-1 constitutes a pseudogene. The CDR3 extends over 20 amino acids. This CDR3 is CASSFVTSGRALPGANVLTF. The CDR3 DNA reads as TGTGCCAGCAGCTTTGTAACTAGCGGGAGGGCCTTACCTGGGGCCAACGTCCTGACTTTC.

The chain carries TRBV18 and TRBJ2-5, with D perhaps TRBD1 (5 bases). This CDR3 is 14 amino acids long. Germline assignment: CDR1 KGHSH and CDR2 LQKENI. The V end was cut by 3 bases, the J end by 5 bases, with 13 bases between. CDR3 coding DNA: TGTGCCAGCTCACCGGGGCACCTAGGGGAGACCCAGTACTTC. Translation: CASSPGHLGETQYF.

The chain combines TRBV10-3 with TRBJ2-5; TRBD2 matches 11 bases. Trimming cost V 5 bases and J 3 bases; bases outside gene matches: 8. CDR3 length: 16 residues. Per germline, CDR1 ENHRY and CDR2 SYGVKD. DNA of the CDR3: TGTGCCATCAGTAATGACGTAGCGGGAGGGAAAGAGACCCAGTACTTC. This sequence encodes CAISNDVAGGKETQYF.